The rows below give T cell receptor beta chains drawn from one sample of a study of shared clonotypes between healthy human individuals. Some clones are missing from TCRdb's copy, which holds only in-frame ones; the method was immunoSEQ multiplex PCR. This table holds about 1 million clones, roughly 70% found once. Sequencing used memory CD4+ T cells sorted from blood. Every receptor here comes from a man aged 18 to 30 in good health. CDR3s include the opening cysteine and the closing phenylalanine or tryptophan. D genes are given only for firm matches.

CDR3: CASREQLNTEAFF
V: TRBV5-1
D: NA
J: TRBJ1-1

CDR3: CASSLAGGPTASYNEQFF
V: TRBV5-1
D: TRBD1
J: TRBJ2-1

CDR3: CASSTRLAGEETQYF
V: TRBV5-4
D: TRBD2
J: TRBJ2-5

CDR3: CASSPSAQGAGNTIYF
V: TRBV18
D: NA
J: TRBJ1-3

CDR3: CASSYWDRRTGELFF
V: TRBV5-8
D: TRBD1
J: TRBJ2-2

CDR3: CASSSQAGETQYF
V: TRBV11-2
D: NA
J: TRBJ2-5

CDR3: CASRGRYVGDTQYF
V: TRBV6-1
D: NA
J: TRBJ2-3

CDR3: CASSFFGGTSGDTQYF
V: TRBV6-4
D: TRBD2
J: TRBJ2-3

CDR3: CASSGGSGNTDTQYF
V: TRBV5-4
D: TRBD2
J: TRBJ2-3

CDR3: CASSQQGNEQFF
V: TRBV5-1
D: NA
J: TRBJ2-1

CDR3: CASHRNTEAFF
V: TRBV28
D: NA
J: TRBJ1-1

CDR3: CASSPMGSGNTGELFF
V: TRBV9
D: NA
J: TRBJ2-2

CDR3: CASSADPWNIQYF
V: TRBV28
D: NA
J: TRBJ2-4

CDR3: CAIPPTTMENTEAFF
V: TRBV6-5
D: NA
J: TRBJ1-1

CDR3: CASSPQSTQYF
V: TRBV6-6
D: NA
J: TRBJ2-3

CDR3: CASSSQGLPLHF
V: TRBV7-9
D: NA
J: TRBJ1-6

CDR3: CASSPWTSGISTDTQYF
V: TRBV18
D: TRBD2
J: TRBJ2-3

CDR3: CASSFSGAVPVEAFF
V: TRBV11-2
D: NA
J: TRBJ1-1

CDR3: CASSLEGTSGTHIQYF
V: TRBV7-2
D: TRBD2
J: TRBJ2-4

CDR3: CASPGGGFTDTQYF
V: TRBV7-9
D: NA
J: TRBJ2-3

CDR3: CASSLDGSNTGELFF
V: TRBV5-1
D: NA
J: TRBJ2-2

CDR3: CASSLDGTGGDPWYGYTF
V: TRBV5-1
D: TRBD1
J: TRBJ1-2

CDR3: CASSLSWGHRNQPQHF
V: TRBV28
D: NA
J: TRBJ1-5

CDR3: CASSSRQGTEAFF
V: TRBV5-8
D: TRBD1
J: TRBJ1-1

CDR3: CASSPNGGPQETQYF
V: TRBV5-1
D: NA
J: TRBJ2-5

CDR3: CASSQLFTGAGANVLTF
V: TRBV11-2
D: TRBD1
J: TRBJ2-6

CDR3: CASSLRGTGGYEQYF
V: TRBV11-3
D: TRBD1
J: TRBJ2-7

CDR3: CASSLSPGDRAGNTIYF
V: TRBV5-1
D: TRBD1
J: TRBJ1-3

CDR3: CASSQFDRDETPLHF
V: TRBV4-3
D: TRBD1
J: TRBJ1-6

CDR3: CASSFFTVQNTGELFF
V: TRBV27
D: NA
J: TRBJ2-2

CDR3: CASRSQPRANEKLFF
V: TRBV6-5
D: NA
J: TRBJ1-4

CDR3: CASSLAGFSEAFF
V: TRBV2
D: NA
J: TRBJ1-1

CDR3: CALCPGQGAGEQFF
V: TRBV30
D: TRBD1
J: TRBJ2-1

CDR3: CAISESRGETQYF
V: TRBV10-3
D: NA
J: TRBJ2-5

CDR3: CASSLRQTSPYEQYF
V: TRBV2
D: NA
J: TRBJ2-7